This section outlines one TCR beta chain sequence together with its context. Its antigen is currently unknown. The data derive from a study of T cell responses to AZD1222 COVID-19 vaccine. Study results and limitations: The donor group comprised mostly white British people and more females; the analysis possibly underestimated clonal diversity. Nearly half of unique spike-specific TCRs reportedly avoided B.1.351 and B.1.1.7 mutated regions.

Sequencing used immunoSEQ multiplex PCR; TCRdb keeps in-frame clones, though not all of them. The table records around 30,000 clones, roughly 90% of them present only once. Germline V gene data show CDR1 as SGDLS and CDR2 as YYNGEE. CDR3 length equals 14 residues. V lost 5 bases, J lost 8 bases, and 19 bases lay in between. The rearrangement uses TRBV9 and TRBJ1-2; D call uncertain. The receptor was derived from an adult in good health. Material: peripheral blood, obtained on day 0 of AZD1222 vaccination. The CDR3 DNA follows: TGTGCCAGCAGTGGCGCGGGAGCCTTGCGGGGCTACACCTTC. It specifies CASSGAGALRGYTF.